The 27 T cell receptor beta chains reported below all come from one sample, sequenced in a study of blood T cell repertoires in COVID-19. Here immunoSEQ multiplex PCR was the method, and the copy in TCRdb shows in-frame clones only, minus some. This table has 140,000 or so clones, 65% to 85% appearing once. Sequenced: peripheral blood. The origin of the receptors is a woman aged 50 to 60 with acute or convalescent COVID-19.

The chain has TRBV9 and TRBJ1-1; D uncertain. The CDR3 runs to 13 residues. V shed 0 bases and J shed 3 bases, with 6 bases lying between them. Germline assignment: CDR1 SGDLS and CDR2 YYNGEE. CDR3 protein: CASSVAVDTEAFF. In nucleotides, the CDR3 is TGTGCCAGCAGCGTAGCGGTGGACACTGAAGCTTTCTTT.

Many counts were recorded for this clone. The chain joins TRBV7-3 to TRBJ2-1; D unclear. V was clipped by 1 base and J by 9 bases, with 7 bases between them. Germline V gene lookup returns CDR1 SGHTA and CDR2 FQGTGA. This CDR3 spans 12 amino acids. CDR3 sequence (DNA): TGTGCCAGCAGCTTAATCGGCGGTGAGCAGTTCTTC. Translated: CASSLIGGEQFF.

CDR3 loop: CASSMQGTGANVLTF. The CDR3 DNA sequence: TGTGCCAGTAGTATGCAGGGAACTGGGGCCAACGTCCTGACTTTC. This chain connects TRBV19 to TRBJ2-6, with a weak D call TRBD1 (5 bases). CDR1 LNHDA and CDR2 SQIVND come from the germline V gene (reference sequence). The CDR3 loop spans 15 amino acids. V was trimmed by 3 bases and J by 2 bases, leaving 8 bases between them. The complete variable domain, with remaining parts taken from reference TRBV19 and TRBJ2-6, reads DGGITQSPKYLFRKEGQNVTLSCEQNLNHDAMYWYRQDPGQGLRLIYYSQIVNDFQKGDIAEGYSVSREKKESFPLTVTSAQKNPTAFYLCASSMQGTGANVLTFGAGSRLTVL.

CDR3 sequence reads: CASSLQGGIQYF. The DNA for the CDR3 is TGTGCCAGCAGCTTACAGGGGGGCATTCAGTACTTC. The rearrangement uses TRBV7-6 and TRBJ2-4; D is perhaps TRBD1 (7 bases). Looked up from germline, CDR1 is SGHVS and CDR2 is FNYEAQ. The CDR3 spans 12 residues. Trimming took off 2 bases at V and 9 bases at J, with 8 bases between the two ends.

V gene TRBV5-1 combines with J gene TRBJ1-1; a possible D gene is TRBD1 (5 bases). The CDR3 consists of 16 residues. The germline V gene has CDR1 SGHRS and CDR2 YFSETQ. The V end was cut by 0 bases, the J end by 1 base, with 13 bases between. In DNA form, the CDR3 reads TGCGCCAGCAGCTTGGAGGCGGGACCCACGAACACTGAAGCTTTCTTT. This gives the protein CASSLEAGPTNTEAFF.

The chain couples TRBV2 to TRBJ2-3; D is unresolved. The CDR3 length is 13 residues. In germline, CDR1 is SNHLY, CDR2 FYNNEI. Trimming removed 4 bases at V and 4 bases at J, with 9 bases between. CDR3 in DNA: TGTGCCAGCAGTGGTGAGGTTGCAGATACGCAGTATTTT. It specifies CASSGEVADTQYF.

The chain is built from TRBV24-1 and TRBJ2-3, with D hard to call. Trimming shortened V by 1 base and J by 1 base, and 5 bases separated the two germline ends. The CDR3 consists of 14 residues. Germline-derived CDR1 and CDR2 are KGHDR and SFDVKD. The CDR3 DNA reads as TGTGCCACCAGTGATTTTGAGGGCACAGATACGCAGTATTTT. It is translated as CATSDFEGTDTQYF.

The chain employs TRBV6-2 or TRBV6-3 and TRBJ2-2; D is perhaps TRBD1 (6 bases). V dropped 1 base and J dropped 13 bases, with 16 bases sitting between them. Germline V lookup: CDR1 MNHEY, CDR2 SVGEGT. The CDR3 consists of 14 residues. The CDR3 sequence is CASSYFGTSWALFF. CDR3 coding DNA: TGTGCCAGCAGTTACTTCGGGACATCCTGGGCGCTGTTTTTT.

This chain links TRBV5-1 with TRBJ1-2; D is unclear. The CDR3 is 13 amino acids. Germline V gene lookup returns CDR1 SGHRS and CDR2 YFSETQ. V dropped 6 bases and J dropped 3 bases, with 12 bases sitting between them. DNA of the CDR3: TGCGCCAGCACCCCCGGGTCCGACTATGGCTACACCTTC. It specifies CASTPGSDYGYTF.

The chain carries TRBV12-3 or TRBV12-4 and TRBJ1-2; 7 nucleotides match TRBD1. The CDR3 loop spans 13 amino acids. Trimming at V came to 4 bases and at J to 8 bases, leaving 7 bases not matched to a gene. The CDR3 nucleotides read TGTGCCAGCAGTTCCACAGGGGTGGGCGGCTACACCTTC. Its protein is CASSSTGVGGYTF.

This clone has just one count. The chain is built from TRBV18 and TRBJ1-2; D uncertain. This CDR3 region has 11 residues. Germline loops: CDR1 KGHSH, CDR2 LQKENI. Trimming shortened V by 6 bases and J by 10 bases, and 12 bases separated the two germline ends. CDR3 sequence reads: CASSTEYFYTF. In nucleotides, the CDR3 is TGTGCCAGCTCCACAGAATACTTCTACACCTTC.

The V call is TRBV6-2 or TRBV6-3, the J call TRBJ1-1; D is ambiguous. Germline loops: CDR1 MNHEY, CDR2 SVGEGT. This CDR3 region has 13 residues. Between the trimmed V and J ends, which lost 2 bases and 4 bases, there was a span of 8 bases. The CDR3 loop is CASSYGEATEAFF. CDR3 coding DNA: TGTGCCAGCAGTTACGGTGAGGCCACTGAAGCTTTCTTT.

The chain has TRBV9 and TRBJ2-1; a weak D match, TRBD1 (5 bases). V was cut by 0 bases and J by 5 bases, with 15 bases left in between. The CDR3 is 16 amino acids. Germline V gene sequence: CDR1 SGDLS, CDR2 YYNGEE. This CDR3 is CASSVEANFRDNEQFF. The DNA of the CDR3 is TGTGCCAGCAGCGTAGAAGCAAACTTCAGGGACAATGAGCAGTTCTTC.

This clone was recorded only once. The chain employs TRBV7-6 and TRBJ2-1, with 9 bases lining up with TRBD1. The CDR3 loop spans 14 amino acids. The germline gives CDR1 SGHVS, CDR2 FNYEAQ. Unmatched junction bases numbered 8, after V lost 5 bases and J lost 9 bases. The CDR3 here is CASSLNRGPREQFF. The CDR3 DNA reads as TGTGCCAGCAGCCTAAACAGGGGGCCCCGTGAGCAGTTCTTC.

The rearrangement uses TRBV6-2 or TRBV6-3 and TRBJ2-7; 10 nucleotides line up with TRBD1. Losses at the gene ends were 6 bases for V and 3 bases for J; bases not matched to a gene: 5. The CDR3 totals 14 residues. CDR1 and CDR2 from the germline V gene are MNHEY and SVGEGT. DNA for the CDR3: TGTGCCAGCAGCTATCGGGACAGGGGCTACGAGCAGTACTTC. Translated: CASSYRDRGYEQYF.

This rearrangement joins TRBV7-9 to TRBJ2-7, with a tentative D call TRBD1 (5 bases). Germline V gene lookup returns CDR1 SEHNR and CDR2 FQNEAQ (reference sequence). The CDR3 covers 12 residues. V lost 5 bases to trimming and J lost 4 bases, with 9 bases between them. The CDR3 loop is CASSLGRYEQYF. For the CDR3, the DNA is TGTGCCAGCAGCCTGGGGCGGTACGAGCAGTACTTC.

The gene calls are TRBV6-2 or TRBV6-3 and TRBJ2-3, with 7 bases lining up with TRBD2. V lost 7 bases to trimming and J lost 2 bases; unmatched junction nucleotides: 9. Germline V gene data show CDR1 as MNHEY and CDR2 as SVGEGT. CDR3 length: 15 residues. The CDR3 coding sequence is TGTGCCAGCAACCCGAGCGGGGAGAACACAGATACGCAGTATTTT. This encodes CASNPSGENTDTQYF.

In DNA, the CDR3 is TGTGCCAGCAGCTTACCGGGGTATGGCTACACCTTC. Translating gives CASSLPGYGYTF. This chain joins TRBV7-2 and TRBJ1-2; D not resolved. The CDR3 extends over 12 amino acids. V dropped 2 bases and J dropped 5 bases, with 6 bases sitting between them. CDR1 and CDR2 from the germline V gene are SGHTA and FQGNSA.

The chain employs TRBV9 and TRBJ2-2, with 7 bases identical to TRBD1. The CDR3 covers 14 residues. J gave up 3 bases and V 3 bases, and 2 bases lay outside the gene matches. The germline V gene has CDR1 SGDLS and CDR2 YYNGEE. CDR3 in DNA: TGTGCCAGCAGCGGCCAGGGGGACACCGGGGAGCTGTTTTTT. It yields the protein CASSGQGDTGELFF.

The DNA of the CDR3 is TGCGCCAGCAGCCAAGACCTCCGGGACAGGGGGAACACCGGGGAGCTGTTTTTT. Translating gives CASSQDLRDRGNTGELFF. The chain carries TRBV4-1 and TRBJ2-2, with 10 bases that match TRBD1. The length of the CDR3 is 18 residues. V lost 0 bases to trimming and J lost 1 base; unmatched junction nucleotides: 5. The germline V gene encodes CDR1 MGHRA and CDR2 YSYEKL.

This rearrangement joins TRBV27 to TRBJ2-7, with 11 bases aligning to TRBD1. CDR3 length equals 13 residues. The trim removed 8 bases at V and 2 bases at J, leaving 2 bases unmatched. The germline V gene encodes CDR1 MNHEY and CDR2 SMNVEV (reference sequence). The CDR3 region has the DNA TGTGCCAGCCAGGGACAGGGGGCCTACGAGCAGTACTTC. Residues: CASQGQGAYEQYF.

The V call is TRBV4-2, the J call TRBJ1-2; the match to TRBD1 covers 9 bases. V shed 0 bases, J shed 2 bases, and the junction held 1 base outside the gene matches. The CDR3 is 15 amino acids. Germline CDR1 LGHNA, CDR2 YNFKEQ. The CDR3 sequence is CASSQEGQGNYGYTF. In DNA form, the CDR3 reads TGTGCCAGCAGCCAAGAAGGACAGGGGAACTATGGCTACACCTTC.

The chain couples TRBV2 to TRBJ2-7; 10 bases are shared with TRBD2. The CDR3 runs 12 residues. The ends lost 8 bases at V and 6 bases at J; junction bases unmatched: 4. CDR1 and CDR2 from the germline V gene are SNHLY and FYNNEI. CDR3 loop: CASHLAGGEQYF. The CDR3 coding sequence is TGTGCCAGCCATTTAGCGGGGGGCGAGCAGTACTTC.

This rearrangement joins TRBV3-1 (or the pseudogene TRBV3-2) to TRBJ1-6; D is uncertain. Germline-derived CDR1 and CDR2 are LGHDT and YNNKEL (reference sequence). Trimming cost V 3 bases and J 8 bases, with 8 bases left between them. The CDR3 length is 13 residues. The CDR3 nucleotides read TGTGCCAGCAGCCAGAGGCTCGATTCACCCCTCCACTTT. Translated: CASSQRLDSPLHF.

The chain employs TRBV5-8 and TRBJ1-1; D gene unclear. The V gene's germline CDR1 is SGHTS and CDR2 YDEGEE. The CDR3 consists of 14 residues. V lost 3 bases to trimming and J lost 2 bases, with 11 bases between them. The CDR3 spells CASSSDTLNTEAFF. CDR3 bases: TGTGCCAGCAGCTCCGACACCTTAAACACTGAAGCTTTCTTT. Based on the CDR3 plus reference TRBV5-8 and TRBJ1-1, the full variable domain is EAGVTQSPTHLIKTRGQQATLRCSPISGHTSVYWYQQALGLGLQFLLWYDEGEERNRGNFPPRFSGRQFPNYSSELNVNALELEDSALYLCASSSDTLNTEAFFGQGTRLTVV.

The chain joins TRBV7-9 to TRBJ2-1; 13 bases agree with TRBD2. The junction had 3 bases not matched to a gene; V was cut back by 0 bases and J by 7 bases. Germline CDR1 SEHNR, CDR2 FQNEAQ (reference sequence). The CDR3 runs to 16 residues. CDR3 protein: CASSLALAGGYNEQFF. The CDR3 DNA sequence: TGTGCCAGCAGCTTAGCACTAGCGGGGGGGTATAATGAGCAGTTCTTC.

This clone is a singleton in its sample. The rearrangement joins TRBV2 to TRBJ1-1; TRBD1 matches at 9 bases. In germline, CDR1 is SNHLY, CDR2 FYNNEI. The CDR3 contains 14 residues. V was clipped by 7 bases and J by 3 bases; unmatched bases: 6. The CDR3 spells CASNLDRGYTEAFF. The DNA for the CDR3 is TGTGCCAGCAACCTAGACAGGGGGTACACTGAAGCTTTCTTT.